These 2 T cell receptor beta chains share one sample of origin, sequenced in a study of blood T cell repertoires in COVID-19. Repertoires were generated with immunoSEQ multiplex PCR, while TCRdb's copy carries only in-frame clones and drops some. Of some 140,000 clones listed, 88% are singletons. Material for sequencing was peripheral blood. The receptors come from a man in his sixties or seventies with active COVID-19.

The chain couples TRBV28 to TRBJ2-7; 13 bases are shared with TRBD2. With V trimmed by 6 bases and J by 1 base, 3 bases remained unmatched. CDR1 is MDHEN and CDR2 is SYDVKM in the germline V gene. The CDR3 is 15 residues long. The CDR3 DNA sequence: TGTGCCAGCAGGCGGACTAGCGGGGGTTCCTACGAGCAGTACTTC. It codes for CASRRTSGGSYEQYF. Full variable domain (remainder filled in from reference TRBV28 and TRBJ2-7): DVKVTQSSRYLVKRTGEKVFLECVQDMDHENMFWYRQDPGLGLRLIYFSYDVKMKEKGDIPEGYSVSREKKERFSLILESASTNQTSMYLCASRRTSGGSYEQYFGPGTRLTVT.

The chain employs TRBV28 and TRBJ2-7; D might be TRBD2 (6 bases). The CDR3 is made up of 13 amino acids. Per germline, CDR1 MDHEN and CDR2 SYDVKM. Trimming shortened V by 6 bases and J by 4 bases, and 13 bases separated the two germline ends. In DNA form, the CDR3 reads TGTGCCAGCAGGTCTCCCGGGAGTTACGAGCAGTACTTC. Protein sequence: CASRSPGSYEQYF.